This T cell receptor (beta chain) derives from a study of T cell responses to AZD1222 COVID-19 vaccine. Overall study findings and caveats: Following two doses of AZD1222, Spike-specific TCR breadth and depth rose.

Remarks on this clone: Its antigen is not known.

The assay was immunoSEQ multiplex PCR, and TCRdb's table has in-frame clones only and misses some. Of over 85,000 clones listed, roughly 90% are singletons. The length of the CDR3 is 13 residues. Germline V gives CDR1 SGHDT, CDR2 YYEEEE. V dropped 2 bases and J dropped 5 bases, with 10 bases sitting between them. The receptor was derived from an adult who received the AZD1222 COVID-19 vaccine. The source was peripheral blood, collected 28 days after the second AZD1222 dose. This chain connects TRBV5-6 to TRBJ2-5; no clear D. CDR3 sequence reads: CASSLWGGETQYF. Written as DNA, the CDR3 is TGTGCCAGCAGCTTATGGGGTGGGGAGACCCAGTACTTC.